A single sample is the source of the 21 T cell receptor beta chains below, sequenced in a study of blood T cell repertoires in COVID-19. Some clones are missing from TCRdb's copy, which holds only in-frame ones; the method was immunoSEQ multiplex PCR. Of about 210,000 clones listed, 70% to 90% were seen once; the top ten hold around 0.7%. The sample comprised peripheral blood. All receptors derive from a man in his forties or fifties with acute or convalescent COVID-19.

V usage is TRBV3-1 (or the pseudogene TRBV3-2) and J usage is TRBJ2-7; weak D call: TRBD1 (6 bases). Per the germline V gene, CDR1 is LGHDT and CDR2 is YNNKEL (reference sequence). The CDR3 contains 15 residues. V lost 1 base and J 2 bases, leaving 12 bases between the germline ends. CDR3 amino acids: CASSQGVGQPYEQYF. The CDR3 nucleotides are TGTGCCAGCAGCCAAGGGGTAGGACAGCCCTACGAGCAGTACTTC.

This clone is a singleton in its sample. V usage is TRBV3-1 (or the pseudogene TRBV3-2) and J usage is TRBJ2-3; 11 positions match TRBD2. V shed 4 bases, J shed 6 bases, and the junction held 12 bases outside the gene matches. The germline V gene encodes CDR1 LGHDT and CDR2 YNNKEL (reference sequence). The CDR3 is 17 amino acids. The CDR3: CASSLEDSGGAWDTQYF. In DNA, the CDR3 is TGTGCCAGCAGCCTAGAGGATAGCGGGGGGGCCTGGGATACGCAGTATTTT.

The V gene is TRBV29-1, the J gene TRBJ2-2, with 7 bases that match TRBD1. J lost 3 bases, V lost 6 bases, and 4 bases had no gene match. The germline V gene has CDR1 SQVTM and CDR2 ANQGSEA. CDR3 length equals 13 residues. The CDR3 sequence is CSVLTGDTGELFF. The CDR3 nucleotides read TGCAGCGTCCTTACAGGGGACACCGGGGAGCTGTTTTTT.

V usage is TRBV5-4 and J usage is TRBJ1-1, with a tentative D call TRBD1 (6 bases). Germline V gene data show CDR1 as SGHNT and CDR2 as YYREEE (reference sequence). V lost 6 bases to trimming and J lost 5 bases, with 17 bases between them. The CDR3 sequence is 14 residues long. The CDR3 spells CASTSRDKRTEAFF. The CDR3 nucleotides read TGTGCCAGCACCTCTCGGGACAAGAGGACTGAAGCTTTCTTT. The whole variable domain, remainder taken from reference TRBV5-4 and TRBJ1-1, is ETGVTQSPTHLIKTRGQQVTLRCSSQSGHNTVSWYQQALGQGPQFIFQYYREEENGRGNFPPRFSGLQFPNYSSELNVNALELDDSALYLCASTSRDKRTEAFFGQGTRLTVV.

The chain employs TRBV29-1 and TRBJ1-2; TRBD1 might be the D (5 bases). The V end lost 6 bases, the J end lost 0 bases, and 11 bases lay between the germline ends. The germline V gene has CDR1 SQVTM and CDR2 ANQGSEA. The CDR3 sequence is 13 residues long. In DNA form, the CDR3 reads TGCAGCGTACTCCAGGGAACTAACTATGGCTACACCTTC. Translating it yields CSVLQGTNYGYTF.

This clone was seen once. The V and J genes are TRBV4-1 and TRBJ2-2; TRBD2 is a possible D gene (5 bases). Germline loops: CDR1 MGHRA, CDR2 YSYEKL. V dropped 0 bases and J dropped 1 base, with 15 bases sitting between them. The CDR3 is 18 amino acids. The CDR3 sequence: CASSQEPRGLGNTGELFF. CDR3 DNA: TGCGCCAGCAGCCAAGAACCGAGAGGGTTAGGGAACACCGGGGAGCTGTTTTTT.

J is TRBJ1-2 and V is TRBV19, with 8 bases that match TRBD1. This CDR3 contains 14 residues. V shed 8 bases, J shed 4 bases, and the junction held 9 bases outside the gene matches. In germline, CDR1 is LNHDA, CDR2 SQIVND (reference sequence). CDR3 nucleotide sequence: TGTGCCAGTTCTATCCAGGGGGCAAGCTATGGCTACACCTTC. Translation: CASSIQGASYGYTF.

The rearrangement uses TRBV19 and TRBJ1-2; D gene ambiguous. This CDR3 has 11 amino acids. Trimming shortened V by 5 bases and J by 8 bases, and 9 bases separated the two germline ends. Germline values: CDR1 LNHDA, CDR2 SQIVND (reference sequence). The CDR3 DNA reads TGTGCCAGTAGTCATAAGAGCGGCTACACCTTC. Its protein product is CASSHKSGYTF.

CDR3 nucleotide sequence: TGTGCCAGCTCACCACCGTTGGATGGGTACAGGGATACGCAGTATTTT. The encoded protein is CASSPPLDGYRDTQYF. This chain links TRBV18 with TRBJ2-3; a weak D match, TRBD1 (5 bases). The length of the CDR3 is 16 residues. V was shortened by 0 bases and J by 6 bases, with 16 bases between the two germline ends. The germline V gene encodes CDR1 KGHSH and CDR2 LQKENI.

This clone was observed a few times. V and J are TRBV7-9 and TRBJ1-2, with D tentatively TRBD1 (6 bases). Germline CDR1 and CDR2: SEHNR and FQNEAQ (reference sequence). This CDR3 is 14 amino acids long. Trimming took 4 bases from V and 8 from J, leaving 17 bases between them. The CDR3 spells CASSWAGVDLGYTF. In DNA, the CDR3 is TGTGCCAGCAGCTGGGCAGGGGTAGACCTAGGCTACACCTTC.

This clone was seen once. This chain uses TRBV6-5 with TRBJ2-7; 11 positions match TRBD1. CDR1 is MNHEY, CDR2 SVGAGI, per germline. The CDR3 runs 15 residues. With V trimmed by 5 bases and J by 3 bases, 6 bases remained unmatched. The CDR3 loop reads CASSPGQGEIYEQYF. The CDR3 DNA follows: TGTGCCAGCAGTCCGGGACAGGGGGAAATCTACGAGCAGTACTTC.

The chain combines TRBV5-4 with TRBJ1-1; 9 nucleotides agree with TRBD1. The CDR3 spans 15 residues. V gave up 3 bases and J gave up 2 bases; unmatched junction bases: 5. The germline gives CDR1 SGHNT, CDR2 YYREEE (reference sequence). CDR3 bases: TGTGCCAGCAGCTCCCGGGACAGGGCAAACACTGAAGCTTTCTTT. Amino acids: CASSSRDRANTEAFF.

The CDR3 spells CASSSPFDRGRETQYF. CDR3 in DNA: TGTGCCAGCAGTTCACCCTTTGACAGGGGGCGGGAGACCCAGTACTTC. V gene TRBV6-5 combines with J gene TRBJ2-5; 10 nucleotides align to TRBD1. CDR3 length: 16 residues. Trimming took 4 bases from V and 5 from J; bases not matched to a gene: 10. Per the germline V gene, CDR1 is MNHEY and CDR2 is SVGAGI.

This chain links TRBV11-3 with TRBJ2-3; D remains ambiguous. The CDR3 is 14 amino acids. Trimming took off 2 bases at V and 2 bases at J, with 8 bases between the two ends. Per germline, CDR1 SGHNT and CDR2 YENEEA. CDR3 nucleotides: TGTGCCAGCAGCTTAAACAGTCCCACAGATACGCAGTATTTT. It codes for CASSLNSPTDTQYF. Full variable domain (rest looked up from reference TRBV11-3 and TRBJ2-3): EAGVVQSPRYKIIEKKQPVAFWCNPISGHNTLYWYLQNLGQGPELLIRYENEEAVDDSQLPKDRFSAERLKGVDSTLKIQPAELGDSAVYLCASSLNSPTDTQYFGPGTRLTVL.

This chain connects TRBV27 to TRBJ2-3, with D perhaps matching TRBD2 (6 bases). CDR1 is MNHEY and CDR2 is SMNVEV in the germline V gene (reference sequence). V gave up 1 base and J gave up 3 bases, with 20 bases separating them. CDR3 length: 18 amino acids. The CDR3: CASSLWGRPTFTTDTQYF. The DNA for the CDR3 is TGTGCCAGCAGTTTATGGGGGAGGCCGACCTTCACTACAGATACGCAGTATTTT.

This clone was seen once. The CDR3, as DNA: TGTGCCAGCGCACCGGGACAGGGGGCCGACTACGAGCAGTACTTC. It encodes CASAPGQGADYEQYF. The V and J genes are TRBV6-6 and TRBJ2-7, with TRBD1 matching 12 bases. The CDR3 sequence is 15 residues long. V lost 8 bases to trimming and J lost 3 bases; unmatched junction nucleotides: 8. Germline V lookup: CDR1 MNHNY, CDR2 SVGAGI (reference sequence).

The CDR3: CASRPGWTYQPQHF. CDR3 DNA: TGTGCCAGCAGGCCAGGGTGGACCTATCAGCCCCAGCATTTT. V is TRBV27 and J is TRBJ1-5; TRBD1 is a possible D gene (5 bases). The germline V and J ends were trimmed by 6 bases and 5 bases, with 14 bases remaining between them. The CDR3 is 14 residues long. Germline-derived CDR1 and CDR2 are MNHEY and SMNVEV (reference sequence).

CDR3 residues: CAWSPQGPLDGYTF. In nucleotides, the CDR3 is TGTGCCTGGAGTCCTCAGGGCCCCCTAGACGGCTACACCTTC. This sequence joins TRBV30 and TRBJ1-2; tentative D call: TRBD1 (5 bases). V shed 2 bases and J shed 8 bases, with 18 bases lying between them. In germline, CDR1 is GTSNPN, CDR2 SVGIG (reference sequence). The CDR3 is 14 amino acids.

The rearrangement uses TRBV4-1 and TRBJ2-1; TRBD2 might be the D (5 bases). Germline V gene data show CDR1 as MGHRA and CDR2 as YSYEKL. Trimming left V 1 base short and J 1 base short, with 14 bases between. This CDR3 region has 17 residues. In nucleotides, the CDR3 is TGCGCCAGCAGCCAAGGTCGGGCTCGAGGGTCCTACAATGAGCAGTTCTTC. Amino acid sequence: CASSQGRARGSYNEQFF.

The genes are TRBV7-9 and TRBJ1-2; weak D call: TRBD1 (5 bases). The CDR3 has 13 residues. Germline CDR1 SEHNR, CDR2 FQNEAQ (reference sequence). The V and J ends lost 5 bases and 8 bases respectively, with 15 bases between them. The CDR3 sequence: CASSLGGFLGYTF. The CDR3 DNA follows: TGTGCCAGCAGCCTGGGGGGGTTTTTAGGCTACACCTTC.

This rearrangement joins TRBV7-2 to TRBJ2-7; D unresolved. Germline CDR1 reads SGHTA; CDR2 reads FQGNSA. The length of the CDR3 is 12 residues. The V and J ends lost 1 base and 3 bases respectively, with 4 bases between them. The CDR3 DNA sequence: TGTGCCAGCAGCTTAGACAACTACGAGCAGTACTTC. Protein sequence: CASSLDNYEQYF.